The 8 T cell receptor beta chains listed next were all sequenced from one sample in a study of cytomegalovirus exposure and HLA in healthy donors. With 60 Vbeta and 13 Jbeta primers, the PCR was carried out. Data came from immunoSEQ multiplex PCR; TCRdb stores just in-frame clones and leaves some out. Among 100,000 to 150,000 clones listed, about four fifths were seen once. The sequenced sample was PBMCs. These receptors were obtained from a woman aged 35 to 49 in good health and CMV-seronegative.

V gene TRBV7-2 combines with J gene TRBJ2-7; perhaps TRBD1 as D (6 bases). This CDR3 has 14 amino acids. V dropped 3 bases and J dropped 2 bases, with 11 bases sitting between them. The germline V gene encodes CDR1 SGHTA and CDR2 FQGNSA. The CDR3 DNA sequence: TGTGCCAGCAGCTTCTCCGGGACACCCTACGAGCAGTACTTC. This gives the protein CASSFSGTPYEQYF.

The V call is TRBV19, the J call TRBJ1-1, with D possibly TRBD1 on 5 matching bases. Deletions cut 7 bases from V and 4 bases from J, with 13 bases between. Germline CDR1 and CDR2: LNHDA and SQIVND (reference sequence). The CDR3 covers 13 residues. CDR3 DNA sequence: TGTGCCAGTACCCCGAGGAGGGGCACTGAAGCTTTCTTT. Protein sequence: CASTPRRGTEAFF.

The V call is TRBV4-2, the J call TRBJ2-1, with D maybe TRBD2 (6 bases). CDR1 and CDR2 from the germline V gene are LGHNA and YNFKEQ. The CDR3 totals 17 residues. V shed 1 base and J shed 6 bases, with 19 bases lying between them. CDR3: CASSQAGVHGTLNEQFF. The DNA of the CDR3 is TGTGCCAGCAGCCAAGCGGGGGTCCATGGGACCCTCAATGAGCAGTTCTTC.

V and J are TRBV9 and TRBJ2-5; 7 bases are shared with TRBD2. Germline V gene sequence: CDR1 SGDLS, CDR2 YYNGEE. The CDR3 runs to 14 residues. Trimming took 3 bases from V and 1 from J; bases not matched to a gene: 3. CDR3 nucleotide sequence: TGTGCCAGCAGCGCCCGACTAGCCCAAGAGACCCAGTACTTC. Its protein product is CASSARLAQETQYF.

This CDR3 is CASSAQETQYF. CDR3 DNA: TGCGCCAGCAGCGCGCAAGAGACCCAGTACTTC. The rearrangement links TRBV5-1 to TRBJ2-5; D remains ambiguous. The CDR3 sequence is 11 residues long. Trimming left V 4 bases short and J 2 bases short, with 3 bases between. Germline assignment: CDR1 SGHRS and CDR2 YFSETQ.

The CDR3: CASMGRREIGRSGYTF. The CDR3 DNA reads as TGTGCCAGTATGGGGCGGAGGGAGATCGGAAGGAGTGGCTACACCTTC. V is TRBV19 and J is TRBJ1-2; D is perhaps TRBD1 (5 bases). Trimming removed 7 bases at V and 7 bases at J, with 25 bases between. Germline CDR1 reads LNHDA; CDR2 reads SQIVND (reference sequence). This CDR3 is built from 16 residues.

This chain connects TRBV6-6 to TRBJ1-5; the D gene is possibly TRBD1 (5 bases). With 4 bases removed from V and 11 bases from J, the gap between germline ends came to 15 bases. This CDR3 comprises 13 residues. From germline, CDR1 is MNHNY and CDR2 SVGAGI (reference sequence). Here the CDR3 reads CASSLNHQGSQHF. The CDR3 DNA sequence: TGTGCCAGCAGTTTAAACCATCAGGGATCCCAGCATTTT.

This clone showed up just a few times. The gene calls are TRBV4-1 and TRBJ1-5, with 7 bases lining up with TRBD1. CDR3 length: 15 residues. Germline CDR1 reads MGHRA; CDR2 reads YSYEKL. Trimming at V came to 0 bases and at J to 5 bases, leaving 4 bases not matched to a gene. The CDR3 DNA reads TGCGCCAGCAGCCAAGATGGCAGGGGGTATCAGCCCCAGCATTTT. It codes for CASSQDGRGYQPQHF.